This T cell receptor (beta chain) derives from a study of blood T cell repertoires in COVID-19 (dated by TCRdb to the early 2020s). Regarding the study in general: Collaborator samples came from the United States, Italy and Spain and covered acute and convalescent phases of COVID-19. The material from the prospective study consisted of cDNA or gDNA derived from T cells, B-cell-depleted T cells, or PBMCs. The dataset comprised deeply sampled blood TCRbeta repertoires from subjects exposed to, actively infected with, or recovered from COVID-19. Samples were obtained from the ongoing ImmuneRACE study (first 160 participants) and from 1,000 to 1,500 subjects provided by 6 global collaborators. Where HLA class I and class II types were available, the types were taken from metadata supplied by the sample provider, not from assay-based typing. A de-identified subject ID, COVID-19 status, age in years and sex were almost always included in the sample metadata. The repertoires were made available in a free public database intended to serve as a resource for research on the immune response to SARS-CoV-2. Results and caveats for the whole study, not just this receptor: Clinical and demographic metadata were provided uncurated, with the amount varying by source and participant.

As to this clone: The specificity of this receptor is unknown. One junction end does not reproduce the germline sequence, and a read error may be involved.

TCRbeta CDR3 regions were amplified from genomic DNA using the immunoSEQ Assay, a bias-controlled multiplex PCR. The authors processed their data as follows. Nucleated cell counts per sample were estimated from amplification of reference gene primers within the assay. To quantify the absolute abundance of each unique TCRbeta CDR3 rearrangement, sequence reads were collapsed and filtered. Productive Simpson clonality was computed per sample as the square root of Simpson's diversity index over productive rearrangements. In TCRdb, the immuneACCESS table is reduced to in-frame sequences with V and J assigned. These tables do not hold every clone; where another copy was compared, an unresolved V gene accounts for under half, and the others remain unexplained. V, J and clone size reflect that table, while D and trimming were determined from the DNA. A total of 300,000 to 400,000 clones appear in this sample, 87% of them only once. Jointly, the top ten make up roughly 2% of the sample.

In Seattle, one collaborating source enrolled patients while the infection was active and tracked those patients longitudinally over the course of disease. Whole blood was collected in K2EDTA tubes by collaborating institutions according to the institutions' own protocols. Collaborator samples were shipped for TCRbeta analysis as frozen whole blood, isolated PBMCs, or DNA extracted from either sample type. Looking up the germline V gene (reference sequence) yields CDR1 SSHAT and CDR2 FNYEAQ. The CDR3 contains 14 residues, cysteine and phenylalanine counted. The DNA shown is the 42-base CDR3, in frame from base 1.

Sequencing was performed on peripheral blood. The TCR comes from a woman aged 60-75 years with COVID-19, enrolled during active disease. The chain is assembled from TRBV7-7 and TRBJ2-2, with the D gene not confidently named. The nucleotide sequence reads TGTGCTAGCAGCTTCCGAGCGAACACCGGGGAGCTGTTTTTT. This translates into CASSFRANTGELFF. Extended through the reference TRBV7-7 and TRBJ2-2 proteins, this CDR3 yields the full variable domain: GAGVSQSPRYKVTKRGQDVTLRCDPISSHATLYWYQQALGQGPEFLTYFNYEAQPDKSGLPSDRFSAERPEGSISTLTIQRTEQRDSAMYRCASSFRANTGELFFGEGSRLTVL.